A single sample is the source of the 32 T cell receptor beta chains below, sequenced in a study of CD8 T cells in ankylosing spondylitis. Each CDR3 protein gets one entry after TCRdb re-called the 5' RACE reads with MiXCR. The sample lists about 150,000 distinct CDR3 sequences, roughly 30% occurring once. The specimen was synovial fluid, either unsorted or a sorted T cell fraction (not recorded which). These receptor sequences come from a male donor with ankylosing spondylitis.

J is TRBJ2-1 and V is TRBV20-1; 8 bases are a match to TRBD2. The CDR3 spans 15 residues. V was clipped by 3 bases and J by 9 bases; unmatched bases: 13. In germline, CDR1 is DFQATT, CDR2 SNEGSKA (reference sequence). The DNA of the CDR3 is TGCAGTGCTAGGAGCAGCGACGGGAGGGCCCTTGAGCAGTTCTTC. This codes for CSARSSDGRALEQFF.

This clonotype was seen many times. The rearrangement joins TRBV7-2 to TRBJ1-5; weak D call: TRBD1 (5 bases). From germline, CDR1 is SGHTA and CDR2 FQGNSA. The CDR3 is made up of 14 amino acids. V was pared by 5 bases and J by 2 bases, with 10 bases between. The CDR3: CASSLRGGNQPQHF. DNA of the CDR3: TGTGCCAGCAGCCTCCGAGGGGGCAATCAGCCCCAGCATTTT.

This clonotype was seen repeatedly, ten times or more. The chain has TRBV10-3 and TRBJ1-2; no firm D call. Germline loops: CDR1 ENHRY, CDR2 SYGVKD. The CDR3 consists of 13 residues. The V end was cut by 3 bases, the J end by 3 bases, with 8 bases between. The CDR3 is CAISDNGDYGYTF. CDR3 bases: TGTGCCATCAGTGACAACGGGGACTATGGCTACACCTTC.

This chain joins TRBV12-3 or TRBV12-4 and TRBJ2-3; D may be TRBD2 (6 bases). V was clipped by 7 bases and J by 4 bases, with 18 bases between them. The CDR3 covers 15 residues. CDR3 in amino acids: CASISGVSGADTQYF. The CDR3 region has the DNA TGTGCCAGCATCTCGGGGGTTTCGGGGGCAGATACGCAGTATTTT.

About this clonotype itself: Compared with germline, one end of the junction differs, possibly owing to a read error. The CDR3 loop is CASSLGRQSGGYRYTF. CDR3 in DNA: TGTGCCAGCAGCTTAGGAAGACAGTCGGGGGGCTATCGCTACACCTTC. The V call is TRBV7-8, the J call TRBJ1-2; possibly TRBD1 for D (6 bases). The CDR3 consists of 16 residues. Germline V gives CDR1 SGHVS, CDR2 FQNEAQ.

The chain recombines TRBV5-1 with TRBJ2-2; 10 bases are a match to TRBD2. In germline, CDR1 is SGHRS, CDR2 YFSETQ. J lost 4 bases, V lost 4 bases, and 7 bases had no gene match. The CDR3 length is 16 residues. This CDR3 is CASSPTSGVSTGELFF. CDR3 nucleotide sequence: TGCGCCAGCAGCCCAACTAGCGGGGTGAGCACCGGGGAGCTGTTTTTT. The full variable domain, its missing parts supplied by reference TRBV5-1 and TRBJ2-2, is KAGVTQTPRYLIKTRGQQVTLSCSPISGHRSVSWYQQTPGQGLQFLFEYFSETQRNKGNFPGRFSGRQFSNSRSEMNVSTLELGDSALYLCASSPTSGVSTGELFFGEGSRLTVL.

The chain links TRBV5-1 to TRBJ1-5, with D unresolved. The CDR3 is 15 residues long. The germline gives CDR1 SGHRS, CDR2 YFSETQ. The ends were cut back, 6 bases at V and 1 base at J, with 14 bases in the middle. The CDR3 sequence: CASTPVPGSNQPQHF. CDR3 in DNA: TGCGCCAGCACCCCTGTCCCGGGGAGCAATCAGCCCCAGCATTTT.

CDR3 bases: TGTGCCAGCAGTAAAAGCGGGAGGGGTCCCCCTTACAATGAGCAGTTCTTC. This sequence encodes CASSKSGRGPPYNEQFF. The chain is built from TRBV6-2 or TRBV6-3 and TRBJ2-1; 10 bases are a match to TRBD2. V lost 5 bases and J lost 4; bases outside the gene matches: 11. The V gene's germline CDR1 is MNHEY and CDR2 SVGEGT. The CDR3 length is 17 residues.

The rearrangement links TRBV14 to TRBJ1-2; D perhaps matches TRBD1 (5 bases). In germline, CDR1 is SGHDN, CDR2 FVKESK. V was cut by 1 base and J by 7 bases, with 10 bases left in between. The CDR3 length is 13 residues. In DNA, the CDR3 is TGTGCCAGCAGCCAAGGCAGGGTGGCTGGCTACACCTTC. Translation gives CASSQGRVAGYTF.

The V call is TRBV5-1, the J call TRBJ1-1; D is unresolved. Germline V CDR1 and CDR2: SGHRS, YFSETQ. Trimming left V 3 bases short and J 2 bases short, with 14 bases between. The CDR3 is made up of 15 amino acids. CDR3 protein: CASSSDSRGNTEAFF. The CDR3 DNA reads TGCGCCAGCAGCTCGGACTCCAGAGGAAACACTGAAGCTTTCTTT.

The chain carries TRBV20-1 and TRBJ2-7; TRBD2 matches at 8 bases. CDR3 length equals 13 residues. From germline, CDR1 is DFQATT and CDR2 SNEGSKA (reference sequence). After removal of 5 bases from V and 5 bases from J, the junction contained 8 bases not matched to a gene. DNA for the CDR3: TGCAGTGCTTCACTAGCGGCAAATAACGAGCAGTACTTC. Protein sequence: CSASLAANNEQYF.

J is TRBJ1-1 and V is TRBV7-9; D ambiguous. V was cut by 0 bases and J by 7 bases, with 9 bases left in between. Looked up from germline, CDR1 is SEHNR and CDR2 is FQNEAQ (reference sequence). CDR3 length: 13 amino acids. The CDR3 nucleotides read TGTGCCAGCAGCTTAGCGCCGGGCGGTGAAGCTTTCTTT. Residues: CASSLAPGGEAFF.

This sequence joins TRBV7-9 and TRBJ1-1; D possibly corresponds to TRBD1 (5 bases). The germline V and J ends were trimmed by 3 bases and 0 bases, with 11 bases remaining between them. The CDR3 has 15 amino acids. Germline CDR1 SEHNR, CDR2 FQNEAQ (reference sequence). Here the CDR3 DNA reads TGTGCCAGCAGCTTTCGGGGGGGGATGAACACTGAAGCTTTCTTT. Translating it yields CASSFRGGMNTEAFF.

The chain couples TRBV27 to TRBJ2-2; 7 nucleotides align to TRBD1. J was trimmed by 1 base and V by 7 bases; bases with no gene match: 3. CDR3 length: 14 residues. CDR1 is MNHEY and CDR2 is SMNVEV in the germline V gene (reference sequence). The CDR3: CASKGAQNTGELFF. For the CDR3, the DNA is TGTGCCAGCAAGGGGGCGCAGAACACCGGGGAGCTGTTTTTT.

CDR3 sequence reads: CASRPQQYEATEAFF. CDR3 DNA sequence: TGTGCCAGCAGACCGCAGCAGTACGAGGCCACTGAAGCTTTCTTT. The chain couples TRBV6-2 or TRBV6-3 to TRBJ1-1; no clear D gene. Germline CDR1 MNHEY, CDR2 SVGEGT. V shed 6 bases and J shed 4 bases, with 18 bases lying between them. CDR3 length: 15 amino acids.

The table lists this clonotype with a count of one. The chain employs TRBV29-1 and TRBJ1-1; no clear D gene. CDR1 is SQVTM, CDR2 ANQGSEA, per germline. The V and J ends lost 6 bases and 3 bases respectively, with 17 bases between them. This CDR3 is built from 14 residues. The CDR3 DNA is TGCAGCGTCACCCTCGTCGCCGGGGACACTGAAGCTTTCTTT. Its protein is CSVTLVAGDTEAFF.

In its sample, this clonotype is medium-sized. J is TRBJ2-7 and V is TRBV18; a possible D gene is TRBD1 (6 bases). Germline V lookup: CDR1 KGHSH, CDR2 LQKENI. The CDR3 consists of 14 residues. Trimming left V 4 bases short and J 7 bases short, with 17 bases between. The CDR3 region is CASSQTGSPGEQYF. The DNA for the CDR3 is TGTGCCAGCTCACAAACAGGGTCCCCGGGAGAGCAGTACTTC.

This clonotype turned up a few times. The chain employs TRBV28 and TRBJ2-7; D might be TRBD2 (6 bases). The CDR3 totals 13 residues. Trimming removed 8 bases at V and 1 base at J, with 12 bases between. In germline, CDR1 is MDHEN, CDR2 SYDVKM. CDR3 in DNA: TGTGCCAGCCGGGAGTTCACGTCCTACGAGCAGTACTTC. This gives the protein CASREFTSYEQYF.

V and J are TRBV20-1 and TRBJ2-7, with D possibly TRBD1 on 6 matching bases. V was shortened by 5 bases and J by 0 bases, with 14 bases between the two germline ends. The CDR3 runs to 14 residues. Germline CDR1 DFQATT, CDR2 SNEGSKA (reference sequence). The CDR3 DNA follows: TGCAGTGCTCTAGGACAGAGACTCTCCTACGAGCAGTACTTC. Translation gives CSALGQRLSYEQYF.

This clonotype came up a few times. This chain uses TRBV7-3 with TRBJ2-1, with D perhaps matching TRBD2 (6 bases). Germline CDR1 and CDR2: SGHTA and FQGTGA. The CDR3 covers 18 residues. V was trimmed by 1 base and J by 0 bases, leaving 16 bases between them. The CDR3 bases are TGTGCCAGCAGCTTAAATAGTGCCGCGGGGAGCTCCTACAATGAGCAGTTCTTC. Its translation: CASSLNSAAGSSYNEQFF.

This clonotype occurred a few times. The chain links TRBV3-1 to TRBJ2-4; D call uncertain. From germline, CDR1 is LGHDT and CDR2 YNNKEL (reference sequence). The CDR3 runs to 16 residues. Trimming took off 1 base at V and 3 bases at J, with 13 bases between the two ends. The CDR3: CASSQASGSVKNIQYF. As DNA, the CDR3 is TGTGCCAGCAGCCAAGCATCCGGGTCGGTCAAAAACATTCAGTACTTC.

The chain uses TRBV7-3 and TRBJ2-1; 9 bases agree with TRBD2. V lost 2 bases, J lost 4 bases, and 6 bases stayed unmatched. The CDR3 runs 16 residues. The V gene's germline CDR1 is SGHTA and CDR2 FQGTGA. CDR3 DNA sequence: TGTGCCAGCAGCTTACGGGCGGGAGGGTATTACAATGAGCAGTTCTTC. As protein: CASSLRAGGYYNEQFF.

This chain joins TRBV29-1 and TRBJ2-7; 14 bases line up with TRBD2. Germline V gives CDR1 SQVTM, CDR2 ANQGSEA. J was trimmed by 5 bases and V by 5 bases; bases with no gene match: 8. There are 15 residues in the CDR3. CDR3: CSVSGTSGGRDEQYF. The CDR3 nucleotides read TGCAGCGTTTCCGGGACTAGCGGGGGCCGGGACGAGCAGTACTTC.

On this clonotype itself: At one end, the junction sequence differs from germline, possibly due to a read error. The chain has TRBV18 and TRBJ2-1; maybe TRBD1 (6 bases). CDR3 length: 15 amino acids. CDR1 KGHSH and CDR2 LQKENI come from the germline V gene. This chain's CDR3 is CATSPTGTYYNEQFF. CDR3 DNA: TGTGCCACCTCACCAACCGGGACATACTACAATGAGCAGTTCTTC.

This clonotype occurred a few times. In DNA, the CDR3 is TGTGCCAGCAGCCAAGGTCCCGGGGAGACCTATGGCTACACCTTC. As protein: CASSQGPGETYGYTF. The chain has TRBV3-1 and TRBJ1-2; D is unclear. Germline CDR1 and CDR2: LGHDT and YNNKEL (reference sequence). Trimming removed 1 base from V and 4 bases from J, with 13 bases in between. This CDR3 spans 15 amino acids.

The chain links TRBV30 to TRBJ1-5, with a possible D match to TRBD1 (5 bases). Trimming cost V 1 base and J 3 bases, with 7 bases left between them. Germline V CDR1 and CDR2: GTSNPN, SVGIG (reference sequence). CDR3 length: 13 amino acids. The CDR3 DNA reads TGTGCCTGGAGTGAACAGGACAATCAGCCCCAGCATTTT. Translation gives CAWSEQDNQPQHF.

The chain is built from TRBV18 and TRBJ2-3; D uncertain. Between the trimmed V and J ends, which lost 3 bases and 1 base, there was a span of 8 bases. Per germline, CDR1 KGHSH and CDR2 LQKENI. This CDR3 has 14 amino acids. The CDR3, as DNA: TGTGCCAGCTCACCCCCCGCTGGCACAGATACGCAGTATTTT. This sequence encodes CASSPPAGTDTQYF. Full variable domain (rest looked up from reference TRBV18 and TRBJ2-3): NAGVMQNPRHLVRRRGQEARLRCSPMKGHSHVYWYRQLPEEGLKFMVYLQKENIIDESGMPKERFSAEFPKEGPSILRIQQVVRGDSAAYFCASSPPAGTDTQYFGPGTRLTVL.

This chain uses TRBV7-9 with TRBJ1-1, with 7 nucleotides matching TRBD1. After removal of 2 bases from V and 10 bases from J, the junction contained 10 bases not matched to a gene. Per the germline V gene, CDR1 is SEHNR and CDR2 is FQNEAQ (reference sequence). The length of the CDR3 is 14 residues. The CDR3: CASSLLGTERRAFF. The CDR3 bases are TGTGCCAGCAGCTTACTCGGGACAGAGCGTCGAGCTTTCTTT.

This clonotype was counted between two and nine times. The chain has TRBV27 and TRBJ1-5; D is perhaps TRBD1 (5 bases). Germline loops: CDR1 MNHEY, CDR2 SMNVEV (reference sequence). V was pared by 3 bases and J by 4 bases, with 10 bases between. The CDR3 length is 14 residues. CDR3 amino acids: CASSFSQGNQPQHF. CDR3 coding DNA: TGTGCCAGCAGTTTTTCGCAGGGAAATCAGCCCCAGCATTTT.

The sample holds one count of this clonotype. The CDR3 protein is CASSVEEGGGSYEQYF. For the CDR3, the DNA is TGTGCCAGCAGCGTAGAGGAGGGAGGGGGCTCCTACGAGCAGTACTTC. The V and J genes are TRBV9 and TRBJ2-7; D perhaps matches TRBD2 (7 bases). This CDR3 region has 16 residues. V lost 0 bases and J 0 bases, leaving 13 bases between the germline ends. CDR1 and CDR2 from the germline V gene are SGDLS and YYNGEE. Full variable domain (rest looked up from reference TRBV9 and TRBJ2-7): DSGVTQTPKHLITATGQRVTLRCSPRSGDLSVYWYQQSLDQGLQFLIQYYNGEERAKGNILERFSAQQFPDLHSELNLSSLELGDSALYFCASSVEEGGGSYEQYFGPGTRLTVT.

This clonotype was seen repeatedly, ten times or more. V gene TRBV20-1 combines with J gene TRBJ2-5; D possibly corresponds to TRBD2 (6 bases). This CDR3 has 16 residues. Deletions cut 1 base from V and 1 base from J, with 16 bases between. Germline V gene data show CDR1 as DFQATT and CDR2 as SNEGSKA (reference sequence). CDR3 sequence reads: CSARGGPGGTQETQYF. In DNA, the CDR3 is TGCAGTGCTAGAGGGGGTCCAGGCGGGACCCAAGAGACCCAGTACTTC.

Only a few counts were recorded for this clonotype. This chain connects TRBV5-6 to TRBJ2-3; 7 bases are shared with TRBD1. CDR3 length: 13 amino acids. Trimming removed 5 bases from V and 6 bases from J; junction bases left unmatched: 6. Germline V gene sequence: CDR1 SGHDT, CDR2 YYEEEE. DNA for the CDR3: TGTGCCAGCAGTCGACAGGGAGCCGATACGCAGTATTTT. Translated, it gives CASSRQGADTQYF.